One and the same sample provided the 12 T cell receptor beta chains below, sequenced in a study of blood T cell repertoires in COVID-19. Method: immunoSEQ multiplex PCR; TCRdb's copy keeps in-frame clones and lacks some. This table holds around 250,000 clones, roughly 83% found once. Sequencing was performed on peripheral blood. Source of these receptors: a woman of 80 years or more with COVID-19, enrolled during active disease.

This chain links TRBV5-1 with TRBJ1-1, with TRBD1 matching 7 bases. Germline-derived CDR1 and CDR2 are SGHRS and YFSETQ. V was pared by 7 bases and J by 1 base, with 7 bases of the junction left unmatched. The CDR3 is 14 residues long. In nucleotides, the CDR3 is TGCGCCAGCCTCCAGGGGGGTGGGAACACTGAAGCTTTCTTT. It codes for CASLQGGGNTEAFF.

The rearrangement links TRBV3-1 (or the pseudogene TRBV3-2) to TRBJ1-2; 8 nucleotides agree with TRBD1. The V gene's germline CDR1 is LGHDT and CDR2 YNNKEL (reference sequence). CDR3 length: 15 amino acids. Trimming removed 1 base from V and 1 base from J; junction bases left unmatched: 2. CDR3 in amino acids: CASSQAGGVNYGYTF. In DNA form, the CDR3 reads TGTGCCAGCAGCCAAGCAGGGGGCGTTAACTATGGCTACACCTTC.

The chain joins TRBV6-1 to TRBJ1-5; D is possibly TRBD1 (5 bases). V was pared by 0 bases and J by 7 bases, with 13 bases between. The CDR3 has 15 amino acids. Per germline, CDR1 MNHNS and CDR2 SASEGT. CDR3 sequence: CASSEAGLFGQPQHF. In DNA, the CDR3 is TGTGCCAGCAGTGAAGCGGGGCTCTTCGGCCAGCCCCAGCATTTT.

The chain combines TRBV12-3 or TRBV12-4 with TRBJ2-7, with D hard to call. CDR3 length: 12 amino acids. V shed 5 bases and J shed 3 bases, with 8 bases lying between them. The CDR3 here is CASSTYYYEQYF. For the CDR3, the DNA is TGTGCCAGCAGTACCTATTACTACGAGCAGTACTTC.

The chain couples TRBV7-7 to TRBJ2-3; the match to TRBD1 covers 7 bases. The CDR3 contains 14 residues. With V trimmed by 5 bases and J by 2 bases, 4 bases remained unmatched. CDR1 and CDR2 from the germline V gene are SSHAT and FNYEAQ (reference sequence). The CDR3 nucleotides read TGTGCCAGCAGCCTGGGACAGAACACAGATACGCAGTATTTT. Translated, it gives CASSLGQNTDTQYF.

The V gene is TRBV12-5, the J gene TRBJ2-1; 7 bases map to TRBD2. Losses at the gene ends were 3 bases for V and 5 bases for J; bases not matched to a gene: 4. The CDR3 has 14 residues. Germline assignment: CDR1 LGHNT and CDR2 FRNRAP. In nucleotides, the CDR3 is TGTGCTAGTGGTTTCGGCGGGAGCGACAATGAGCAGTTCTTC. Its translation: CASGFGGSDNEQFF.

In its sample, this clone was seen a few times. The rearrangement links TRBV5-1 to TRBJ2-6, with D maybe TRBD1 (6 bases). From germline, CDR1 is SGHRS and CDR2 YFSETQ. The V and J ends lost 4 bases and 2 bases respectively, with 13 bases between them. The CDR3 has 16 amino acids. This chain's CDR3 is CASSPPQGTGANVLTF. CDR3 DNA sequence: TGCGCCAGCAGCCCCCCCCAGGGGACTGGGGCCAACGTCCTGACTTTC.

This rearrangement joins TRBV10-3 to TRBJ2-1, with 10 nucleotides matching TRBD1. The CDR3 has 14 residues. Trimming took 2 bases from V and 7 from J; bases not matched to a gene: 2. CDR1 ENHRY and CDR2 SYGVKD come from the germline V gene. The CDR3 nucleotides are TGTGCCATCAGTGAGAGGACAGGGGGAAATGAGCAGTTCTTC. This encodes CAISERTGGNEQFF.

This clone was seen only once. V and J are TRBV7-2 and TRBJ2-7, with D possibly matching TRBD1 (5 bases). Trimming cost V 1 base and J 2 bases, with 6 bases left between them. The CDR3 length is 13 residues. CDR1 is SGHTA and CDR2 is FQGNSA in the germline V gene. The CDR3 sequence: CASSLGTPYEQYF. The DNA for the CDR3 is TGTGCCAGCAGCTTAGGGACACCCTACGAGCAGTACTTC.

The chain links TRBV7-9 to TRBJ1-1; D possibly corresponds to TRBD1 (6 bases). Germline V lookup: CDR1 SEHNR, CDR2 FQNEAQ (reference sequence). The CDR3 extends over 14 amino acids. Trimming shortened V by 5 bases and J by 11 bases, and 21 bases separated the two germline ends. CDR3 DNA sequence: TGTGCCAGCAGCCTTGGGTTCCAGGGACAAGGGGCTTTCTTT. Protein: CASSLGFQGQGAFF. Full variable domain (rest looked up from reference TRBV7-9 and TRBJ1-1): DTGVSQNPRHKITKRGQNVTFRCDPISEHNRLYWYRQTLGQGPEFLTYFQNEAQLEKSRLLSDRFSAERPKGSFSTLEIQRTEQGDSAMYLCASSLGFQGQGAFFGQGTRLTVV.

This sequence joins TRBV15 and TRBJ2-5; 14 nucleotides agree with TRBD2. Germline-derived CDR1 and CDR2 are LNHNV and YYDKDF (reference sequence). V lost 3 bases and J lost 4; bases outside the gene matches: 16. The CDR3 runs to 20 residues. DNA for the CDR3: TGTGCCACCAGCAGTGGAATGACTAGCGGGGGGGCCTTCTCGCCAGAGACCCAGTACTTC. Translation: CATSSGMTSGGAFSPETQYF.

The chain joins TRBV5-4 to TRBJ1-6, with 9 positions matching TRBD1. The CDR3 is 15 residues long. J gave up 10 bases and V 5 bases, and 10 bases lay outside the gene matches. Per germline, CDR1 SGHNT and CDR2 YYREEE (reference sequence). The CDR3 loop is CASSFPGQGSSPLHF. The DNA of the CDR3 is TGTGCCAGCAGTTTTCCGGGACAGGGTAGCTCACCCCTCCACTTT.